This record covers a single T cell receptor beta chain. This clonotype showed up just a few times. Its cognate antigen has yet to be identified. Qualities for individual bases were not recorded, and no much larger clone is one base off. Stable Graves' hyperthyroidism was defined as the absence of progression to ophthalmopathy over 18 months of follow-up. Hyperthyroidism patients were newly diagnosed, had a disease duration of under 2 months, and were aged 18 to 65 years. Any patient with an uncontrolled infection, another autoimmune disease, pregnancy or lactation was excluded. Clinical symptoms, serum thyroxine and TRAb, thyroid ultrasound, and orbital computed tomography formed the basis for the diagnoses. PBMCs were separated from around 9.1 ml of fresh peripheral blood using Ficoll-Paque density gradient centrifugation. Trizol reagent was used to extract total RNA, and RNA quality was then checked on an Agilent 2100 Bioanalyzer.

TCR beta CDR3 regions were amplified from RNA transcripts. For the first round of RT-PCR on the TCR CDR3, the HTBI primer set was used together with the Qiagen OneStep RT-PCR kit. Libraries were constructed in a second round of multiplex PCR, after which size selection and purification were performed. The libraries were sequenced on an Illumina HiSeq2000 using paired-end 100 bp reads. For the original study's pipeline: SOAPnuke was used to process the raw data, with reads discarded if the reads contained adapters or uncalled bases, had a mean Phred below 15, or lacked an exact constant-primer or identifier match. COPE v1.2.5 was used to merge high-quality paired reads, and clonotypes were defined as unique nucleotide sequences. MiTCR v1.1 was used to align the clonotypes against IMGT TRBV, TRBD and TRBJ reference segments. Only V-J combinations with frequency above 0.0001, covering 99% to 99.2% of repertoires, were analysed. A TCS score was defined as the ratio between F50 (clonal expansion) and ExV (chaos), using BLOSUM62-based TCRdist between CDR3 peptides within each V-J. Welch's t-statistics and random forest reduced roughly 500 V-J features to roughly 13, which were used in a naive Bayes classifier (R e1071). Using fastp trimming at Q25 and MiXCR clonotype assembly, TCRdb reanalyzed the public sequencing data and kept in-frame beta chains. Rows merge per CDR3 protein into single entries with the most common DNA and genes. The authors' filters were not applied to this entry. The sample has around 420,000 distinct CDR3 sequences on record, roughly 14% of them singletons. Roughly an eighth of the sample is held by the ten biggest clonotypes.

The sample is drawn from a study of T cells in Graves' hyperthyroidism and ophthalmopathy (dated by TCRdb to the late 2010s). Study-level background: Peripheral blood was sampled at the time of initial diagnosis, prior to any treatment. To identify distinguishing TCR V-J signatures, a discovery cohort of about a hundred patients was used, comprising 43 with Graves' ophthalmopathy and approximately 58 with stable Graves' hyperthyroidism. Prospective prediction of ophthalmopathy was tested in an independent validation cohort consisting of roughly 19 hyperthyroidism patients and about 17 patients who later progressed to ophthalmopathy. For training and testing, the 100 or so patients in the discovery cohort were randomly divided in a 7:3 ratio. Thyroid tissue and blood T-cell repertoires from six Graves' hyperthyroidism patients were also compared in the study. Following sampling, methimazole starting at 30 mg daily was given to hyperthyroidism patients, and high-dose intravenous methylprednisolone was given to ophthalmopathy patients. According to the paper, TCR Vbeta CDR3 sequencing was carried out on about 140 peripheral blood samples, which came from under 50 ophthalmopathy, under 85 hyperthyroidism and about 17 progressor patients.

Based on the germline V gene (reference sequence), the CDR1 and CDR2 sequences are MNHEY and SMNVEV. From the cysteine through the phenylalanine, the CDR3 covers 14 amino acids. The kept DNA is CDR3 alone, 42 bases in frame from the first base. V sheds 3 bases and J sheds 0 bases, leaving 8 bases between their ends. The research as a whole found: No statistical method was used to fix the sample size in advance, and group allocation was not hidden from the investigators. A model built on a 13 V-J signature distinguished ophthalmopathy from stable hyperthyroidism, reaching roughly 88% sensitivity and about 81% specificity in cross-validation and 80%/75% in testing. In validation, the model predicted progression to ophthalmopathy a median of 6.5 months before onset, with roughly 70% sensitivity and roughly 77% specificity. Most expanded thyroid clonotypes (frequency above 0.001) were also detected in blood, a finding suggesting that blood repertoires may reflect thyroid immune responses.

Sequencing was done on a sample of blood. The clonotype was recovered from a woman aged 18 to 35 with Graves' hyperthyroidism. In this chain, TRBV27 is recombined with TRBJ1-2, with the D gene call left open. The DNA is TGTGCCAGCAGTTTCCGGGCTACTAACTATGGCTACACCTTC. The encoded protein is CASSFRATNYGYTF.